The 2 T cell receptor beta chains listed next were all sequenced from one sample in a study of control samples from healthy donors and cancer patients. Some clones are missing from TCRdb's copy, which holds only in-frame ones; the method was immunoSEQ multiplex PCR. The table includes 150,000 to 200,000 clones, just under 95% detected once. Sequenced sample: blood. Receptor source: an older woman in good health.

The J gene is TRBJ1-1, the V gene TRBV29-1; TRBD1 agrees at 8 bases. Germline V CDR1 and CDR2: SQVTM, ANQGSEA. The CDR3 spans 12 residues. V lost 3 bases, J lost 5 bases, and 2 bases stayed unmatched. For the CDR3, the DNA is TGCAGCGTTGACAGGGGGCGGACTGAAGCTTTCTTT. Its protein is CSVDRGRTEAFF.

V is TRBV5-4 and J is TRBJ2-4; 7 bases agree with TRBD2. Germline CDR1 and CDR2: SGHNT and YYREEE (reference sequence). Losses at the gene ends were 0 bases for V and 3 bases for J; bases not matched to a gene: 3. The length of the CDR3 is 15 residues. DNA for the CDR3: TGTGCCAGCAGCTTGGGCGGGGGACGCAAAAACATTCAGTACTTC. This gives the protein CASSLGGGRKNIQYF.